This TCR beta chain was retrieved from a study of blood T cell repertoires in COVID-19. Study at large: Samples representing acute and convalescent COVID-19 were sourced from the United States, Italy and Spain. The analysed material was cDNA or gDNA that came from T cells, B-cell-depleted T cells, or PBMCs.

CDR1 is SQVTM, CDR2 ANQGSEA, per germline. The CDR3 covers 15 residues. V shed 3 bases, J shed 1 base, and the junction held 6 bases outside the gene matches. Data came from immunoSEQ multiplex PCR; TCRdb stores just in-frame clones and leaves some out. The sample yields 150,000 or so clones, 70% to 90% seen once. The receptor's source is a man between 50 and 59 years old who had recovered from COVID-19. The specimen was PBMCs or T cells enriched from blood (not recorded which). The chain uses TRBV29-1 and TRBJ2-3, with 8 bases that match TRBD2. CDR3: CSVDGARGGTDTQYF. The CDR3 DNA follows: TGCAGCGTTGATGGCGCGCGGGGGGGCACAGATACGCAGTATTTT.